Below, 10 T cell receptor beta chains from the same sample are listed, as sequenced in a study of long-term antiretroviral therapy in people with HIV. Samples were assayed with immunoSEQ v3.0 at survey level. Using immunoSEQ multiplex PCR, the repertoire was profiled, and TCRdb retains in-frame clones only, with some absent. The sample carries around 16,000 clones, around 89% recorded once. Sequenced here: unsorted PBMCs, sampled 0.7 years before starting antiretroviral therapy. The receptor source for this set is a man aged 45-65 years with HIV.

The V gene is TRBV9, the J gene TRBJ1-1, with D hard to call. Germline CDR1 SGDLS, CDR2 YYNGEE. The length of the CDR3 is 14 residues. Trimming shortened V by 0 bases and J by 3 bases, and 9 bases separated the two germline ends. Written as DNA, the CDR3 is TGTGCCAGCAGCGTAGGAACGTGGGACACTGAAGCTTTCTTT. This gives the protein CASSVGTWDTEAFF.

The chain recombines TRBV19 with TRBJ1-1; D is undetermined. V was clipped by 4 bases and J by 4 bases, with 19 bases between them. Germline V gene sequence: CDR1 LNHDA, CDR2 SQIVND (reference sequence). The CDR3 totals 16 residues. Here the CDR3 reads CASSSKAIRWGTEAFF. The CDR3 coding sequence is TGTGCCAGTAGTAGTAAGGCCATCCGATGGGGCACTGAAGCTTTCTTT.

The chain is built from TRBV19 and TRBJ1-3; D unresolved. Per germline, CDR1 LNHDA and CDR2 SQIVND (reference sequence). This CDR3 comprises 13 residues. V was clipped by 5 bases and J by 1 base, with 6 bases between them. CDR3 nucleotides: TGTGCCAGTAGTGGGGATTCTGGAAACACCATATATTTT. The encoded protein is CASSGDSGNTIYF. The whole variable domain, filled in from reference TRBV19 and TRBJ1-3, reads DGGITQSPKYLFRKEGQNVTLSCEQNLNHDAMYWYRQDPGQGLRLIYYSQIVNDFQKGDIAEGYSVSREKKESFPLTVTSAQKNPTAFYLCASSGDSGNTIYFGEGSWLTVV.

This clone appeared a single time. The V and J genes are TRBV15 and TRBJ1-5; no definite D call. The CDR3 totals 14 residues. Between the trimmed V and J ends, which lost 10 bases and 4 bases, there was a span of 17 bases. The V gene's germline CDR1 is LNHNV and CDR2 YYDKDF (reference sequence). The CDR3 loop reads CASSWAVGNQPQHF. CDR3 DNA: TGTGCCAGTTCGTGGGCCGTGGGGAATCAGCCCCAGCATTTT.

The chain uses TRBV11-3 and TRBJ2-7; possibly TRBD1 for D (6 bases). This CDR3 is built from 12 residues. The ends were cut back, 4 bases at V and 5 bases at J, with 9 bases in the middle. Germline V gene data show CDR1 as SGHNT and CDR2 as YENEEA. CDR3 sequence reads: CASSSRGDEQYF. The DNA for the CDR3 is TGTGCCAGCAGCTCCAGGGGCGACGAGCAGTACTTC.

The chain has TRBV15 and TRBJ2-3; weak D call: TRBD1 (6 bases). Germline V gene lookup returns CDR1 LNHNV and CDR2 YYDKDF (reference sequence). The CDR3 contains 16 residues. Trimming pared 1 base from V and 2 bases from J, leaving 13 bases between. The DNA of the CDR3 is TGTGCCACCAGCAGAGTTGGACAGCTGCTCACAGATACGCAGTATTTT. It encodes CATSRVGQLLTDTQYF. Full variable domain (missing parts from reference TRBV15 and TRBJ2-3): DAMVIQNPRYQVTQFGKPVTLSCSQTLNHNVMYWYQQKSSQAPKLLFHYYDKDFNNEADTPDNFQSRRPNTSFCFLDIRSPGLGDTAMYLCATSRVGQLLTDTQYFGPGTRLTVL.

J is TRBJ1-3 and V is TRBV5-1; D ambiguous. Trimming shortened V by 0 bases and J by 2 bases, and 3 bases separated the two germline ends. Germline-derived CDR1 and CDR2 are SGHRS and YFSETQ. This CDR3 contains 13 residues. The CDR3 spells CASSLEPGNTIYF. In DNA form, the CDR3 reads TGCGCCAGCAGCTTGGAACCTGGAAACACCATATATTTT.

The chain couples TRBV11-2 to TRBJ1-5; D is perhaps TRBD1 (6 bases). Deletions cut 3 bases from V and 6 bases from J, with 15 bases between. The CDR3 is 15 residues long. The germline gives CDR1 SGHAT, CDR2 FQNNGV. The CDR3 spells CASSFTARGGQPQHF. The CDR3 nucleotides are TGTGCCAGCAGCTTTACGGCCAGGGGTGGTCAGCCCCAGCATTTT.

The chain carries TRBV7-9 and TRBJ2-1, with D possibly being TRBD1 (6 bases). In germline, CDR1 is SEHNR, CDR2 FQNEAQ (reference sequence). The CDR3 consists of 14 residues. V lost 8 bases and J 4 bases, leaving 15 bases between the germline ends. The CDR3 DNA follows: TGTGCCAGCGACCCCCTACAGGGATACAATGAGCAGTTCTTC. Amino acid sequence: CASDPLQGYNEQFF.

The chain links TRBV7-9 to TRBJ1-1, with D perhaps matching TRBD1 (5 bases). Trimming removed 5 bases from V and 3 bases from J, with 22 bases in between. The CDR3 covers 17 residues. Germline V gives CDR1 SEHNR, CDR2 FQNEAQ (reference sequence). The CDR3 loop reads CASSPWGVRGRDTEAFF. CDR3 DNA sequence: TGTGCCAGCAGCCCATGGGGCGTTAGGGGACGGGACACTGAAGCTTTCTTT.